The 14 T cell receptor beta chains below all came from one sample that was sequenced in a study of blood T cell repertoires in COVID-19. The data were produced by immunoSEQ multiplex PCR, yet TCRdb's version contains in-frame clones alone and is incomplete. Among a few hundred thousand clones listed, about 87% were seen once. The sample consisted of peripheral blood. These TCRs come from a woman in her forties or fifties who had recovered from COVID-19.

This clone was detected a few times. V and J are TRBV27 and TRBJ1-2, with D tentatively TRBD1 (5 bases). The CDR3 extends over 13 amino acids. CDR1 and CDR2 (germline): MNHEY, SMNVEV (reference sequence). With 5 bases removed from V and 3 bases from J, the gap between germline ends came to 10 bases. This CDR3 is CASSRDSYYGYTF. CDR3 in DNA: TGTGCCAGCAGTCGAGACAGCTACTATGGCTACACCTTC.

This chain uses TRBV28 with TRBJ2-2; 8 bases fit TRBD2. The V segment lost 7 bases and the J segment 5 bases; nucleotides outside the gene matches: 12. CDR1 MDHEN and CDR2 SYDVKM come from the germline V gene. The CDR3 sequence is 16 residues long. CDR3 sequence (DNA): TGTGCCAGCACCAGCCAACGACTAGCGTTTACCGGGGAGCTGTTTTTT. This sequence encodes CASTSQRLAFTGELFF.

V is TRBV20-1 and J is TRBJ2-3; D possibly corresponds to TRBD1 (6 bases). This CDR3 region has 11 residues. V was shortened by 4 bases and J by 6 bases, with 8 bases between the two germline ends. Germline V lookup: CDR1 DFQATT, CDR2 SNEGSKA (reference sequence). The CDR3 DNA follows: TGCAGTGCTAACCAGGGGGATACGCAGTATTTT. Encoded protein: CSANQGDTQYF.

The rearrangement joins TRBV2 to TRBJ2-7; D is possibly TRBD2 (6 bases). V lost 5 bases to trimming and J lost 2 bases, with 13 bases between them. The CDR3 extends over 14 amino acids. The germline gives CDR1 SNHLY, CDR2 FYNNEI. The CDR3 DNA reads TGTGCCAGCAGTCCTCGGGGACTGACCTACGAGCAGTACTTC. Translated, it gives CASSPRGLTYEQYF.

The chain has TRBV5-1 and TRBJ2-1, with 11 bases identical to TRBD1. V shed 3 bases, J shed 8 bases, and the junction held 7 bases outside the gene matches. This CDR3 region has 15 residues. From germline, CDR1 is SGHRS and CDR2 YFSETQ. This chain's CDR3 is CASSYLGQGEDEQFF. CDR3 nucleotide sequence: TGCGCCAGCAGCTACCTGGGACAGGGGGAGGATGAGCAGTTCTTC. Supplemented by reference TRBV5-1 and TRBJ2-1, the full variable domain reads KAGVTQTPRYLIKTRGQQVTLSCSPISGHRSVSWYQQTPGQGLQFLFEYFSETQRNKGNFPGRFSGRQFSNSRSEMNVSTLELGDSALYLCASSYLGQGEDEQFFGPGTRLTVL.

The CDR3 region is CASSFAGVSAGELFF. The CDR3, as DNA: TGTGCCAGCAGCTTCGCGGGAGTATCAGCCGGGGAGCTGTTTTTT. This sequence joins TRBV5-5 and TRBJ2-2, with 7 bases that match TRBD2. The CDR3 has 15 amino acids. V lost 2 bases, J lost 6 bases, and 7 bases stayed unmatched. Germline values: CDR1 SGHKS, CDR2 YYEKEE (reference sequence).

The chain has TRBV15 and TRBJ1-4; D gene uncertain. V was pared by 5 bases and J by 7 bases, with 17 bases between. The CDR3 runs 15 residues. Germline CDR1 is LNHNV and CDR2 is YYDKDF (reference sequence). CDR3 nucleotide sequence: TGTGCCACCAGCGTTCGAGGGCGGTCTGGTGAAAAACTGTTTTTT. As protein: CATSVRGRSGEKLFF. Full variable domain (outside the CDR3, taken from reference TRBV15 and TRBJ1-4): DAMVIQNPRYQVTQFGKPVTLSCSQTLNHNVMYWYQQKSSQAPKLLFHYYDKDFNNEADTPDNFQSRRPNTSFCFLDIRSPGLGDTAMYLCATSVRGRSGEKLFFGSGTQLSVL.

The CDR3 DNA reads TGTGCCAGCAGCTCCCTCAAGCGGGGGGGCCGCCTAGAGCAGTTCTTC. Its protein product is CASSSLKRGGRLEQFF. The chain carries TRBV11-2 and TRBJ2-1, with 10 bases lining up with TRBD2. The CDR3 is 16 amino acids. The germline V gene has CDR1 SGHAT and CDR2 FQNNGV. The junction had 13 bases not matched to a gene; V was cut back by 4 bases and J by 10 bases.

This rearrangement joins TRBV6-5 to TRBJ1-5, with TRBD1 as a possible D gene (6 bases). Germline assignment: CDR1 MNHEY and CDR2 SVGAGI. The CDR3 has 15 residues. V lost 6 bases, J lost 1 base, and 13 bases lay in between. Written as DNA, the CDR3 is TGTGCCAGCAGACCCACAGGGAGCAGCAATCAGCCCCAGCATTTT. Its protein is CASRPTGSSNQPQHF.

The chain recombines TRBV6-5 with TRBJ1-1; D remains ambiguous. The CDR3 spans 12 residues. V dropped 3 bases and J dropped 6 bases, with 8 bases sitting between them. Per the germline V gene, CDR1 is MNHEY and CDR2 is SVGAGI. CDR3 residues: CASSYSFSEAFF. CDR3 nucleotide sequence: TGTGCCAGCAGTTATTCGTTCTCTGAAGCTTTCTTT.

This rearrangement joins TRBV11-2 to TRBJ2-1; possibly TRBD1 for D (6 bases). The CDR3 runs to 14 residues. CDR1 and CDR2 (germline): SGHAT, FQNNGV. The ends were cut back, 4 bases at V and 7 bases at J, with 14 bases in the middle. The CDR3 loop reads CASSSRGQRNEQFF. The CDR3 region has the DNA TGTGCCAGCAGCTCCCGAGGACAGAGGAATGAGCAGTTCTTC.

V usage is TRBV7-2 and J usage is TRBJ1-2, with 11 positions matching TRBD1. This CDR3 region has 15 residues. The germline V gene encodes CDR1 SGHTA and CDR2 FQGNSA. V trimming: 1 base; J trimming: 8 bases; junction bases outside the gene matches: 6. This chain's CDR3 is CASSLGTGGAGGYTF. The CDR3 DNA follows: TGTGCCAGCAGCTTAGGGACAGGGGGCGCGGGCGGCTACACCTTC. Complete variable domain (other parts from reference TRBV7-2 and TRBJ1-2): GAGVSQSPSNKVTEKGKDVELRCDPISGHTALYWYRQSLGQGLEFLIYFQGNSAPDKSGLPSDRFSAERTGGSVSTLTIQRTQQEDSAVYLCASSLGTGGAGGYTFGSGTRLTVV.

CDR3 in DNA: TGTGCCACCAGCAGAGAACAGGGCTACGGCTACACCTTC. It is translated as CATSREQGYGYTF. This chain uses TRBV15 with TRBJ1-2; possible D gene TRBD1, 6 bases. Per the germline V gene, CDR1 is LNHNV and CDR2 is YYDKDF (reference sequence). V dropped 0 bases and J dropped 8 bases, with 10 bases sitting between them. CDR3 length: 13 residues. Looking up the rest from reference TRBV15 and TRBJ1-2 gives the full variable domain: DAMVIQNPRYQVTQFGKPVTLSCSQTLNHNVMYWYQQKSSQAPKLLFHYYDKDFNNEADTPDNFQSRRPNTSFCFLDIRSPGLGDTAMYLCATSREQGYGYTFGSGTRLTVV.

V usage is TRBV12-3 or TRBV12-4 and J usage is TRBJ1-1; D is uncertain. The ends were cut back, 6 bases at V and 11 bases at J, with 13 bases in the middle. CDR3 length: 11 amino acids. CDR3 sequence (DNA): TGTGCCAGCAGCCCAGCGGGTGACGCTTTCTTT. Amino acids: CASSPAGDAFF.